This T cell receptor (beta chain) was identified in a study of blood T cell repertoires in COVID-19. At the level of the study: There were acute and convalescent COVID-19 samples, and they came from the United States, Italy and Spain.

The germline V gene has CDR1 SGDLS and CDR2 YYNGEE. With V trimmed by 3 bases and J by 3 bases, 12 bases remained unmatched. This CDR3 contains 17 residues. The participants were between roughly 18 and 89 years old and came from under 25 US areas. The study assigned cohorts using participant-reported clinical history. In the study's own analysis: Scientists estimated how many nucleated cells there were by amplifying reference gene primers. Profiled with immunoSEQ multiplex PCR; TCRdb holds only in-frame clones, not every one. V and J calls and clone size are those listed in that table; D and trimming were worked out from the DNA. The table shows about 310,000 clones, with less than 85% occurring only once.

This TCR derives from a woman aged 30 to 39 who had been exposed to COVID-19. The sequenced material came from PBMCs or T cells enriched from blood (not recorded which). The rearrangement uses TRBV9 and TRBJ2-1, with 7 bases aligning to TRBD1. The CDR3 reads CASSENYRGLGYNEQFF. In nucleotides, the CDR3 is TGTGCCAGCAGCGAGAACTACAGGGGTTTAGGCTACAATGAGCAGTTCTTC.